These 9 T cell receptor beta chains share one sample of origin, sequenced in a study of shared clonotypes between healthy human individuals. This table comes from immunoSEQ multiplex PCR, and its TCRdb copy is limited to in-frame clones, with some not included. The table has some 2,500,000 clones, 93% seen once. The sequencing sample was made of naive CD4+ T cells from PBMCs. The subset denotes: CD45RA+ positively selected. The receptors derive from a man between 18 and 35 years old in good health. Some clones in this sample may be carry-over from other donors' samples.

J is TRBJ2-7 and V is TRBV6-5, with a weak D call TRBD1 (6 bases). This CDR3 comprises 13 residues. Germline-derived CDR1 and CDR2 are MNHEY and SVGAGI. The V end was cut by 6 bases, the J end by 3 bases, with 12 bases between. The CDR3 DNA reads TGTGCCAGCAGGTTAGGACAGAACTACGAGCAGTACTTC. Amino acid sequence: CASRLGQNYEQYF.

Remarks on this clone: Other DNA variants within this sample encode the same CDR3. This chain connects TRBV7-3 to TRBJ2-3; 7 bases map to TRBD2. This CDR3 has 15 residues. The trim removed 4 bases at V and 1 base at J, leaving 5 bases unmatched. Germline values: CDR1 SGHTA, CDR2 FQGTGA. For the CDR3, the DNA is TGTGCCAGCAGCTCGGGGCTAGCGGGCACAGATACGCAGTATTTT. It encodes CASSSGLAGTDTQYF.

The V and J genes are TRBV18 and TRBJ2-3; 8 nucleotides line up with TRBD2. The CDR3 consists of 15 residues. Germline loops: CDR1 KGHSH, CDR2 LQKENI. V shed 5 bases, J shed 4 bases, and the junction held 8 bases outside the gene matches. The CDR3, as DNA: TGTGCCAGCTCAAGAGAGGGACTAGTCGCAGATACGCAGTATTTT. The encoded protein is CASSREGLVADTQYF.

The V call is TRBV7-2, the J call TRBJ1-2; D unclear. CDR1 is SGHTA and CDR2 is FQGNSA in the germline V gene. V lost 1 base and J lost 4, with 16 bases in between. CDR3 length: 16 amino acids. The CDR3 is CASSLGSRGYPYGYTF. CDR3 bases: TGTGCCAGCAGCTTAGGGTCACGGGGTTATCCCTATGGCTACACCTTC.

The CDR3 DNA reads as TGCGCCAGCAGCTTCCTCGTGAACAGGGGCGACGAGCAGTACTTC. This sequence encodes CASSFLVNRGDEQYF. The chain is built from TRBV5-1 and TRBJ2-5; 7 bases are shared with TRBD1. The DNA end favors TRBJ2-7, so the J call may be wrong. From germline, CDR1 is SGHRS and CDR2 YFSETQ. The CDR3 has 15 residues.

In its sample, this clone was seen once. This chain connects TRBV11-2 to TRBJ2-2; 7 bases match TRBD2. The germline V gene has CDR1 SGHAT and CDR2 FQNNGV. The CDR3 consists of 14 residues. V lost 6 bases and J lost 1; bases outside the gene matches: 2. The CDR3 DNA reads TGTGCCAGCAGACCTAGCGGGAACACCGGGGAGCTGTTTTTT. This sequence encodes CASRPSGNTGELFF.

In this sample, this clone turned up a few times. The rearrangement uses TRBV18 and TRBJ1-1; D possibly corresponds to TRBD1 (5 bases). In germline, CDR1 is KGHSH, CDR2 LQKENI. V was cut by 6 bases and J by 3 bases, with 11 bases left in between. The CDR3 sequence is 13 residues long. Written as DNA, the CDR3 is TGTGCCAGCTCGCGGGACGCTTACACTGAAGCTTTCTTT. As protein: CASSRDAYTEAFF.

This chain links TRBV6-1 with TRBJ1-3; D not resolved. Germline CDR1 and CDR2: MNHNS and SASEGT. CDR3 length: 13 residues. Trimming left V 7 bases short and J 0 bases short, with 7 bases between. In nucleotides, the CDR3 is TGTGCCAGCAAGGCAAGCTCTGGAAACACCATATATTTT. This gives the protein CASKASSGNTIYF.

A single count supports this clone. The chain is built from TRBV9 and TRBJ2-5; 10 nucleotides line up with TRBD2. CDR1 and CDR2 from the germline V gene are SGDLS and YYNGEE. The CDR3 covers 18 residues. J lost 5 bases, V lost 0 bases, and 13 bases had no gene match. The CDR3 region has the DNA TGTGCCAGCAGCGTAGGGCGGGTTAGCGGGAGGATTTTGGAGACCCAGTACTTC. Its translation is CASSVGRVSGRILETQYF.